This T cell receptor beta chain was profiled in a study of neoadjuvant anti-PD-1 for oral cavity cancer. Data came from immunoSEQ multiplex PCR; TCRdb stores just in-frame clones and leaves some out. The sample lists some 22,000 clones, about 27% occurring once. In this sample, this clone turned up a few times. There are 14 residues in the CDR3. Germline V gene lookup returns CDR1 MNHEY and CDR2 SMNVEV (reference sequence). Trimming left V 5 bases short and J 2 bases short, with 9 bases between. Described time point: after neoadjuvant nivolumab, at surgical resection. The chain carries TRBV27 and TRBJ2-2, with no clear D. The material was tumor tissue, obtained after nivolumab (anti-PD-1) treatment. The source is a person aged 35-80 years with oral cavity squamous cell carcinoma. The CDR3 DNA follows: TGTGCCAGCAGTCCTCTTTCTAACACCGGGGAGCTGTTTTTT. Translated: CASSPLSNTGELFF.